Listed below are T cell receptor beta chains from one sample, sequenced in a study of shared clonotypes between healthy human individuals. The data were produced by immunoSEQ multiplex PCR, yet TCRdb's version contains in-frame clones alone and is incomplete. The repertoire has more than 2,000,000 clones, roughly 93% of them found once; the top ten carry 0.39%. The specimen was naive CD4+ T cells from PBMCs. All receptors derive from a man aged 18 to 29 in good health. Some clones in this sample may be carry-over from other donors' samples. Each CDR3 is given with its conserved first and last residue. Each record gives: clone size, V gene, D gene, J gene, CDR3 DNA, CDR3 protein. The D gene is left open where the match is weak. Clone size, where shown, is once, few, many, or a class for clones that have expanded.

size: .; V: TRBV5-1; D: .; J: TRBJ2-2; DNA: TGCGCCAGCAGCTGGCGGGACAGCGCTCCCGGGGAGCTGTTTTTT; CDR3: CASSWRDSAPGELFF
size: .; V: TRBV19; D: TRBD1; J: TRBJ1-4; DNA: TGTGCCAGTAAGGGGGCCGGGAGTAATGAAAAACTGTTTTTT; CDR3: CASKGAGSNEKLFF
size: .; V: TRBV7-6; D: TRBD2; J: TRBJ2-6; DNA: TGTGCCAGCAGCTTAGCTACCAGCGGGAGTGGGTCTGGGGCCAACGTCCTGACTTTC; CDR3: CASSLATSGSGSGANVLTF
size: .; V: TRBV15; D: .; J: TRBJ1-4; DNA: TGTGCCACCAGCAGAGAATCCAGGGAGCCTAATGAAAAACTGTTTTTT; CDR3: CATSRESREPNEKLFF
size: .; V: TRBV5-1; D: TRBD2; J: TRBJ2-2; DNA: TGCGCCAGCAGCTTCAGGCGTGTGCGGGAGGAAGTCGGGGAGCTGTTTTTT; CDR3: CASSFRRVREEVGELFF
size: .; V: TRBV14; D: .; J: TRBJ1-3; DNA: TGTGCCAGCAGCCCCACCCGGGGGCCGGAATCGGGAAACACCATATATTTT; CDR3: CASSPTRGPESGNTIYF
size: .; V: TRBV2; D: TRBD1; J: TRBJ1-5; DNA: TGTGCCAGCATGGAGGGCGGGACAGAAAATCAGCCCCAGCATTTT; CDR3: CASMEGGTENQPQHF
size: .; V: TRBV14; D: .; J: TRBJ2-7; DNA: TGTGCCAGCGGGGGCAGGGCGGCCTACGAGCAGTACTTC; CDR3: CASGGRAAYEQYF
size: .; V: TRBV6-6; D: TRBD1; J: TRBJ1-1; DNA: TGTGCCAGCAGTCCACGACAGGGTTGGACTGAAGCTTTCTTT; CDR3: CASSPRQGWTEAFF
size: .; V: TRBV30; D: TRBD1; J: TRBJ1-6; DNA: TGTGCCTGGAGCTTGGACAGGGGGCTGCCCCTCCACTTT; CDR3: CAWSLDRGLPLHF
size: .; V: TRBV9; D: TRBD2; J: TRBJ2-5; DNA: TGTGCCAGCAGCGTCTCCTCACTGGTAGCGGGACGCCAAGAGACCCAGTACTTC; CDR3: CASSVSSLVAGRQETQYF
size: .; V: TRBV7-3; D: .; J: TRBJ1-1; DNA: TGTGCCAGCAGCTTAACGTCGAACACTGAAGCTTTCTTT; CDR3: CASSLTSNTEAFF
size: .; V: TRBV7-3; D: .; J: TRBJ2-1; DNA: TGTGCCAGCAGCATTACGGGACAACTACTAACTTCGCAGTTCTTC; CDR3: CASSITGQLLTSQFF
size: .; V: TRBV5-1; D: .; J: TRBJ2-7; DNA: TGCGCCAGCAGCATAGGGACGCCCCCCTACGAGCAGTACTTC; CDR3: CASSIGTPPYEQYF
size: .; V: TRBV5-1; D: TRBD2; J: TRBJ2-3; DNA: TGCGCCAGCAGCTTAGCGGGGATATCTACGCAGTATTTT; CDR3: CASSLAGISTQYF
size: .; V: TRBV5-5; D: TRBD1; J: TRBJ1-4; DNA: TGTGCCAGCAGCGCCCCGGGACAGGGGGGCGGAAAACTGTTTTTT; CDR3: CASSAPGQGGGKLFF
size: .; V: TRBV27; D: .; J: TRBJ2-7; DNA: TGTGCCAGCAGTCCTAAAGGGTACGAGCAGTACTTC; CDR3: CASSPKGYEQYF
size: .; V: TRBV5-1; D: .; J: TRBJ2-1; DNA: TGCGCCAGCAGCTTGGAAGGTTTTAACTCCGTAGATGAGCAGTTCTTC; CDR3: CASSLEGFNSVDEQFF
size: .; V: TRBV19; D: .; J: TRBJ2-2; DNA: TGTGCCAGTAGTACCTCTTCAGGGGCCACCGGGGAGCTGTTTTTT; CDR3: CASSTSSGATGELFF
size: .; V: TRBV2; D: .; J: TRBJ1-5; DNA: TGTGCCAGCAGTGAAACCGGGAAGAATCAGCCCCAGCATTTT; CDR3: CASSETGKNQPQHF
size: once; V: TRBV6-5; D: .; J: TRBJ2-1; DNA: TGTGCCAGCAGTTACTCACCCGGGAGCTCCTACAATGAGCAGTTCTTC; CDR3: CASSYSPGSSYNEQFF
size: .; V: TRBV4-1; D: .; J: TRBJ2-5; DNA: TGCGCCAGCAGCCAAGTGGAGCTACAAGAGACCCAGTACTTC; CDR3: CASSQVELQETQYF
size: .; V: TRBV10-3; D: .; J: TRBJ1-2; DNA: TGTGCCATCAGTGAAGACGAAGACTATGGCTACACCTTC; CDR3: CAISEDEDYGYTF
size: .; V: TRBV4-1; D: .; J: TRBJ1-5; DNA: TGCGCCAGCAGCCAAACCTCTATTACCTGGCCCCCCGAGCCCCAGCATTTT; CDR3: CASSQTSITWPPEPQHF